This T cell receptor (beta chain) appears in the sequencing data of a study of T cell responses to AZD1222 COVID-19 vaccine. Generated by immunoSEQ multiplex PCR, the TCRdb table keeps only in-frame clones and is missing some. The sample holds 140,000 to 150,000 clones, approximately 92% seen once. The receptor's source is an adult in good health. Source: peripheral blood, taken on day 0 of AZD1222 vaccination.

The chain's CDR3 is CASSAGGPYGYTF. The CDR3 nucleotides are TGTGCCAGCTCAGCAGGCGGTCCCTATGGCTACACCTTC. The genes are TRBV18 and TRBJ1-2; no definite D call. V shed 5 bases and J shed 4 bases, with 11 bases lying between them. Germline V lookup: CDR1 KGHSH, CDR2 LQKENI. This CDR3 contains 13 residues.